This T cell receptor (beta chain) was observed in a study of T cells in Graves' hyperthyroidism and ophthalmopathy. This clonotype was seen at least ten times. Trimming pared 3 bases from V and 7 bases from J, leaving 9 bases between. Germline V lookup: CDR1 KGHSH, CDR2 LQKENI. The CDR3 has 12 residues. Participants, patients aged 18 to 65, had newly diagnosed hyperthyroidism with a duration under 2 months. Researchers amplified the TCR beta CDR3 regions from RNA transcripts. HTBI primers were the set used in a first-round RT-PCR of the TCR CDR3. TCRdb itself ran the multiplex PCR reads through MiXCR, one entry per CDR3 protein. There are about 290,000 distinct CDR3 sequences in the sample; about an eighth occur only once, and 6.5% to 10% lies in the top ten.

This TCR came from a woman between 35 and 50 years old with Graves' hyperthyroidism. The chain combines TRBV18 with TRBJ1-1; TRBD1 might be the D (5 bases). Specimen: blood. The CDR3 DNA is TGTGCCAGCTCACCGGACACGGTTGAAGCTTTCTTT. It yields the protein CASSPDTVEAFF. The full variable domain, rest sourced from reference TRBV18 and TRBJ1-1, is NAGVMQNPRHLVRRRGQEARLRCSPMKGHSHVYWYRQLPEEGLKFMVYLQKENIIDESGMPKERFSAEFPKEGPSILRIQQVVRGDSAAYFCASSPDTVEAFFGQGTRLTVV.